These 7 T cell receptor beta chains originate from one sample sequenced in a study of OX40 agonist ivuxolimab in advanced cancers. The assay was immunoSEQ multiplex PCR, and TCRdb's table has in-frame clones only and misses some. The sample includes tens of thousands of clones, about 90% of them seen just once. The sequences come from CD4+ or CD8+ T cells sorted from blood, collected in a trial of the OX40 agonist ivuxolimab. The origin of the receptors is an adult with an advanced solid tumor such as melanoma, head and neck, liver or kidney cancer.

Turning to this clone: Within the sample, other DNA sequences also encode this same CDR3. The V gene is TRBV28, the J gene TRBJ1-1; D is undetermined. Trimming removed 5 bases at V and 1 base at J, with 2 bases between. The CDR3 totals 11 residues. Germline V gives CDR1 MDHEN, CDR2 SYDVKM. CDR3 sequence (DNA): TGTGCCAGCAGTCCGAACACTGAAGCTTTCTTT. Amino acids: CASSPNTEAFF.

The chain uses TRBV9 and TRBJ2-5, with D maybe TRBD2 (5 bases). Germline-derived CDR1 and CDR2 are SGDLS and YYNGEE. CDR3 length equals 15 residues. Trimming removed 4 bases from V and 2 bases from J, with 15 bases in between. In DNA form, the CDR3 reads TGTGCCAGCAGCTCCCCCTTAGCGCCTCAAGAGACCCAGTACTTC. Residues: CASSSPLAPQETQYF.

This clone was recorded a few times. V usage is TRBV6-5 and J usage is TRBJ2-1, with 8 nucleotides matching TRBD1. V gave up 6 bases and J gave up 4 bases; unmatched junction bases: 8. CDR1 and CDR2 (germline): MNHEY, SVGAGI. The CDR3 runs 15 residues. The CDR3 loop reads CASSAGTGRYNEQFF. The CDR3 bases are TGTGCCAGCAGCGCCGGGACAGGAAGATACAATGAGCAGTTCTTC.

The rearrangement uses TRBV11-3 and TRBJ2-5; no reliable D call. Germline lookup yields CDR1 SGHNT and CDR2 YENEEA. V dropped 3 bases and J dropped 2 bases, with 7 bases sitting between them. The CDR3 is made up of 13 amino acids. CDR3 bases: TGTGCCAGCAGCTTGGGAACACAAGAGACCCAGTACTTC. This codes for CASSLGTQETQYF.

In its sample, this clone was seen once. J is TRBJ2-7 and V is TRBV5-1; no firm D call. Trimming cost V 2 bases and J 3 bases, with 6 bases left between them. This CDR3 contains 12 residues. Germline assignment: CDR1 SGHRS and CDR2 YFSETQ. CDR3: CASSLGRYEQYF. The DNA of the CDR3 is TGCGCCAGCAGCTTAGGTCGCTACGAGCAGTACTTC.

This clone was found a few times. The chain combines TRBV7-9 with TRBJ1-2; weak D call: TRBD1 (5 bases). CDR1 and CDR2 from the germline V gene are SEHNR and FQNEAQ (reference sequence). This CDR3 contains 13 residues. Trimming cost V 3 bases and J 6 bases, with 11 bases left between them. CDR3 nucleotides: TGTGCCAGCAGCTTCGGGGGTTTACATGGCTACACCTTC. Its translation is CASSFGGLHGYTF. Supplemented by reference TRBV7-9 and TRBJ1-2, the full variable domain reads DTGVSQNPRHKITKRGQNVTFRCDPISEHNRLYWYRQTLGQGPEFLTYFQNEAQLEKSRLLSDRFSAERPKGSFSTLEIQRTEQGDSAMYLCASSFGGLHGYTFGSGTRLTVV.

This chain links TRBV29-1 with TRBJ2-4; 7 bases are shared with TRBD2. The V segment lost 7 bases and the J segment 2 bases; nucleotides outside the gene matches: 14. The germline CDR1 and CDR2 sequences are SQVTM and ANQGSEA. This CDR3 spans 16 amino acids. The CDR3 spells CSARMAGELPKNIQYF. CDR3 bases: TGCAGCGCCAGAATGGCGGGAGAATTACCCAAAAACATTCAGTACTTC.